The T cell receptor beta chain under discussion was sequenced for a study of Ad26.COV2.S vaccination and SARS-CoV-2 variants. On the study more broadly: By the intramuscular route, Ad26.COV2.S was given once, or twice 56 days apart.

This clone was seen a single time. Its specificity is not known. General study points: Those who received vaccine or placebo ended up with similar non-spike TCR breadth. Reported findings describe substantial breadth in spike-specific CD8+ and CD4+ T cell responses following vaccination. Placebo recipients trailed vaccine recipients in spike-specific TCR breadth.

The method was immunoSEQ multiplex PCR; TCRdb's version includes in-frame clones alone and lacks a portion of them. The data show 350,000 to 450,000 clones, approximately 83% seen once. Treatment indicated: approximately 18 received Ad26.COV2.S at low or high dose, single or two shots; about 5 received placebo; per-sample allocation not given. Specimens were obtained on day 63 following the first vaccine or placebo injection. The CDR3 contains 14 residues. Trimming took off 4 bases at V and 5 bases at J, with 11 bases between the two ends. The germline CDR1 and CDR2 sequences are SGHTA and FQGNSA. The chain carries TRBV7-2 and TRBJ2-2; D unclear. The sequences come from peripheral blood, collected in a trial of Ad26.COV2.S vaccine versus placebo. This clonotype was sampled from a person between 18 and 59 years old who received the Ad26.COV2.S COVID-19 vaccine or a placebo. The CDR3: CASSWGGLTGELFF. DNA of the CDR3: TGTGCCAGCAGCTGGGGTGGTTTGACCGGGGAGCTGTTTTTT.